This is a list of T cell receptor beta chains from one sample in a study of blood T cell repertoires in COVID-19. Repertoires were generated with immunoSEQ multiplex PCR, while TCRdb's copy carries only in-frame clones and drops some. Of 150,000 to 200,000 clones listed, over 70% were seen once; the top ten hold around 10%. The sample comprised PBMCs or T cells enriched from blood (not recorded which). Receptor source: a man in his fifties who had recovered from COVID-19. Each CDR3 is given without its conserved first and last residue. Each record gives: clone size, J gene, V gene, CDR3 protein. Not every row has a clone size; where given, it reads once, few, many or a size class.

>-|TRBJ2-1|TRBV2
ASSEGLAGFGNEQF
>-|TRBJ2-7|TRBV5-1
ASSPGTGGYEQY
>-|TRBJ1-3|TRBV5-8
ASSHLTGSLGNTIY
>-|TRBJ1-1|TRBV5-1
ASSLGSGRLNTEAF
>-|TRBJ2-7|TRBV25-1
ASSEFSSGAYEQY
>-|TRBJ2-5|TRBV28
ASSPSRGLGGLWETQY
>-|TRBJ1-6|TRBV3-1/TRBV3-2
ASSQGDRDNSPLH
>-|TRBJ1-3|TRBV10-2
ASSSGNTIY
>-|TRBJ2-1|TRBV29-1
SVRGGAAYNEQF
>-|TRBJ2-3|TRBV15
ATSRAADTQY
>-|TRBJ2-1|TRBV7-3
ASSSGGALDEQF
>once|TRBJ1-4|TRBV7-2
ASSRDIDNEKLF
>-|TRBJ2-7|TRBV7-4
AISTGYEEIYEQY